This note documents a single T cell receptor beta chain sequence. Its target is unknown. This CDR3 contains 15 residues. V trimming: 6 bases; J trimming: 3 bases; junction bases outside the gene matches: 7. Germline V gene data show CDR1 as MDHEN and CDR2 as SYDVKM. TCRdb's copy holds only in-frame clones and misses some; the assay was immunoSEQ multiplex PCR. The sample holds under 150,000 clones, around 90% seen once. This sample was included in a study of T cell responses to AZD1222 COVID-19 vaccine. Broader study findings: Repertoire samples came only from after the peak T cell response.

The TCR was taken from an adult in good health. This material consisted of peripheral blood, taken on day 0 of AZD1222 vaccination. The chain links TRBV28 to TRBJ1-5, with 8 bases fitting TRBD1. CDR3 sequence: CASRAQGANNQPQHF. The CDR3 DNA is TGTGCCAGCAGAGCCCAGGGGGCGAACAATCAGCCCCAGCATTTT.